This T cell receptor beta chain was recorded in a study of T cells after yellow fever vaccination (dated by TCRdb to about 2019). At the level of the whole study: The SMART-Seq v4 Ultra Low Input RNA kit was used to prepare libraries from fractions with low cell numbers. To track T-cell clones before and after primary and booster YFV17D yellow fever vaccination, bulk TCR alpha and beta repertoires were sequenced longitudinally. Two healthy male donors, one aged 18 to 30 and one aged 30 to 39 years, were included in the cohort. Blood samples were taken at several timepoints before and after primary and secondary immunization, and bulk PBMC replicates and cell subsets were isolated.

V is cut by 3 bases and J by 4 bases, and the space between the germline ends is 13 bases. The CDR3 starts with the cysteine, ends with the valine, and has 13 residues. Of all the DNA, just the CDR3 is kept, 39 bases in frame from base 1. CDR1 and CDR2 were assigned from the germline V gene (reference sequence) as DFQATT and SNEGSKA. The data were produced on an Illumina NovaSeq 6000. Synthesis of TCR cDNA relied on 5'RACE template switching, a step that introduced a universal primer site along with unique molecular identifiers. Priming for cDNA synthesis came from both the TCR alpha and TCR beta constant segments. Library amplification used two PCR steps, and the second PCR step added sample barcodes and sequencing adapters. Sequencing of libraries was done on Illumina HiSeq 2500 (2x100 bp) or NovaSeq (2x150 bp). Under the source paper's analysis protocol: MIGEC handled demultiplexing of reads and collapsing into UMI consensus sequences, while MiXCR performed V(D)J alignment. Clonotypes responding to the vaccine were identified with edgeR on replicate PBMC samples, with the criteria of FDR below 0.01 and a log2 fold change above 5 up to day 15. Each bulk clonotype received a CD4 or CD8 identity based on whether the sequenced CD4 or CD8 repertoire contained that clonotype at higher abundance. Through fastp at Q25 and MiXCR, TCRdb rebuilt clones from the public reads, retaining in-frame beta chains. Here each entry gathers all rows of one CDR3 protein and keeps the most common genes and DNA. The V and J calls and clone size are TCRdb's, not the authors'. Present in this sample are 250,000 or so distinct CDR3 sequences, approximately 3.5% of which were seen just once. Together, the top ten hold around 19% of the sample.

The paper's findings and limits, for the study overall: The secondary T-cell response was weaker than the primary response but faster, peaking on day 5 instead of day 15. FACS-sorted repertoires could contain abundant contaminating clonotypes from the bulk population, so computational filtering was required. A small share of clonotypes was detected in both CD4 and CD8 compartments, with the overlap likely arising from convergent recombination. After the booster, most clones that had expanded after primary vaccination were detected again (approximately 96% of CD4 and around nine tenths of CD8), suggesting broad maintenance of memory. Because only a couple of donors were included in the study, the extent to which the findings can be generalized is limited.

The table lists this clonotype with many counts. The antigen it binds to is not known. Base qualities are not at hand, and no much larger clone is one base apart. In the paper's terms, the treatment or condition label means: live attenuated yellow fever vaccine strain. Two biological replicates of bulk PBMCs were collected at each blood-draw timepoint. A standard Ficoll-Paque protocol was used to isolate PBMCs from peripheral blood. RNA was extracted with TriZol from bulk PBMCs, CD4 and CD8 fractions, and dextramer-positive and dextramer-negative fractions. Recombination linked TRBV20-1 to TRBJ2-7; TRBD2 is a weak D gene call, 6 bases matching. Sequenced material: PBMCs, taken 15 days after the yellow fever booster vaccination. This clonotype was sampled from a man younger than 30 who received the YFV17D yellow fever vaccine. The CDR3 region: CSARGPGDYEQYV. In nucleotide form, the sequence is TGCAGTGCTAGGGGTCCGGGAGATTACGAGCAGTACGTC.